A single sample gave rise to the 4 T cell receptor beta chains below, sequenced in a study of immune evolution from preneoplasia to lung adenocarcinoma. Only in-frame clones appear in the TCRdb table, and some are missing; sequencing was by immunoSEQ multiplex PCR. The sample has 39,000 or so clones, approximately 79% seen once. The sequenced material came from FFPE invasive lung adenocarcinoma tissue. The receptors were sampled from a person in their sixties or seventies with lung adenocarcinoma.

The V call is TRBV27, the J call TRBJ2-3; D gene unclear. This CDR3 is built from 12 residues. Germline V gene lookup returns CDR1 MNHEY and CDR2 SMNVEV (reference sequence). Trimming left V 0 bases short and J 6 bases short, with 4 bases between. The CDR3 is CASSLSGDTQYF. CDR3 bases: TGTGCCAGCAGTTTATCAGGGGATACGCAGTATTTT.

This clone was recorded once. The chain combines TRBV18 with TRBJ2-3; 10 nucleotides line up with TRBD1. V shed 1 base and J 4 bases; nucleotides not matched to a gene: 5. The V gene's germline CDR1 is KGHSH and CDR2 LQKENI. CDR3 length: 16 amino acids. The CDR3 reads CASSPRLTGGADTQYF. CDR3 in DNA: TGTGCCAGCTCACCACGTCTGACAGGGGGCGCAGATACGCAGTATTTT.

The chain carries TRBV11-2 and TRBJ2-2; unclear D gene. The germline CDR1 and CDR2 sequences are SGHAT and FQNNGV. V lost 5 bases and J lost 5, with 15 bases in between. The CDR3 is 15 amino acids. CDR3 DNA: TGTGCCAGCAGCATCGGCGGTACGGCGACCGGGGAGCTGTTTTTT. Translated, it gives CASSIGGTATGELFF. The variable domain in full, with the rest retrieved from reference TRBV11-2 and TRBJ2-2, is EAGVAQSPRYKIIEKRQSVAFWCNPISGHATLYWYQQILGQGPKLLIQFQNNGVVDDSQLPKDRFSAERLKGVDSTLKIQPAKLEDSAVYLCASSIGGTATGELFFGEGSRLTVL.

The V gene is TRBV5-1, the J gene TRBJ2-7; D ambiguous. CDR1 is SGHRS, CDR2 YFSETQ, per germline. V was trimmed by 6 bases and J by 0 bases, leaving 4 bases between them. This CDR3 has 11 residues. The CDR3 nucleotides are TGCGCCAGCAAATCCTCCTACGAGCAGTACTTC. It specifies CASKSSYEQYF.